This entry lists 15 T cell receptor beta chains sequenced from one sample in a study of human T cells and chemical hapten exposure. The time point is: patch test 1, 2 weeks after DPC sensitization. The treatment is: therapeutic diphenylcyclopropenone sensitization with weekly scalp DPC. TCRdb processed the RACE reads anew with MiXCR; each CDR3 protein has one entry. The sample yields tens of thousands of distinct CDR3 sequences, about 9.3% seen once. Sequenced material: whole blood, taken in connection with sensitization to the hapten diphenylcyclopropenone (DPC). The source of these receptors is a woman between 40 and 55 years old with alopecia areata. Some clones in this sample may be carry-over from other donors' samples.

The rearrangement links TRBV6-6 to TRBJ1-3; D gene ambiguous. The CDR3 contains 14 residues. Germline V CDR1 and CDR2: MNHNY, SVGAGI (reference sequence). The V end lost 4 bases, the J end lost 1 base, and 8 bases lay between the germline ends. The CDR3 reads CASSSHTSGNTIYF. In DNA form, the CDR3 reads TGTGCCAGCAGTTCTCATACTTCTGGAAACACCATATATTTT.

This clonotype was seen repeatedly, ten times or more. The chain carries TRBV7-2 and TRBJ2-7, with TRBD1 identical over 7 bases. The germline gives CDR1 SGHTA, CDR2 FQGNSA. This CDR3 spans 14 amino acids. Losses at the gene ends were 1 base for V and 2 bases for J; bases not matched to a gene: 2. CDR3 in amino acids: CASSLGTGTYEQYF. The CDR3 DNA reads TGTGCCAGCAGCTTAGGGACAGGAACCTACGAGCAGTACTTC.

Many counts were recorded for this clonotype. CDR3 in DNA: TGTGCCAGCAGCTTCTTGGACTCCTCTGGAAACACCATATATTTT. Protein product: CASSFLDSSGNTIYF. The chain is built from TRBV11-2 and TRBJ1-3; D unresolved. Germline loops: CDR1 SGHAT, CDR2 FQNNGV. Trimming pared 3 bases from V and 0 bases from J, leaving 9 bases between. This CDR3 is built from 15 residues.

This clonotype showed up just a few times. The V and J genes are TRBV5-1 and TRBJ2-3; TRBD2 matches 8 bases. The V gene end was trimmed by 1 base and the J gene end by 5 bases; junction bases not matched to a gene: 9. Germline V lookup: CDR1 SGHRS, CDR2 YFSETQ. The CDR3 length is 16 residues. CDR3 region: CASSLMAGGVGDTQYF. The CDR3 bases are TGCGCCAGCAGCTTGATGGCGGGGGGCGTGGGAGATACGCAGTATTTT.

This clonotype was recorded at least ten times. This rearrangement joins TRBV19 to TRBJ2-1; TRBD2 matches 13 bases. Germline CDR1 LNHDA, CDR2 SQIVND (reference sequence). The V segment lost 10 bases and the J segment 9 bases; nucleotides outside the gene matches: 15. The CDR3 is 16 amino acids. The CDR3 region is CATVTSGGDLYGEQFF. The CDR3 DNA sequence: TGTGCCACCGTAACTAGCGGGGGGGATCTTTACGGTGAGCAGTTCTTC.

This clonotype has just a few counts. As DNA, the CDR3 is TGTGCCAGCAGCTCCCTTGACAGGGAACCCTACGAGCAGTACTTC. It specifies CASSSLDREPYEQYF. The V call is TRBV5-5, the J call TRBJ2-7, with TRBD1 identical over 7 bases. Per germline, CDR1 SGHKS and CDR2 YYEKEE (reference sequence). The CDR3 extends over 15 amino acids. V lost 3 bases, J lost 2 bases, and 8 bases stayed unmatched.

This clonotype has ten or more counts. V and J are TRBV2 and TRBJ2-2, with 7 bases identical to TRBD1. Germline V gene lookup returns CDR1 SNHLY and CDR2 FYNNEI. This CDR3 has 13 amino acids. J lost 5 bases, V lost 4 bases, and 1 base had no gene match. The DNA of the CDR3 is TGTGCCAGCAGTGGACAGGGAACCGGGGAGCTGTTTTTT. Its protein is CASSGQGTGELFF.

This clonotype occurred many times. V and J are TRBV27 and TRBJ1-5; D is undetermined. Germline lookup yields CDR1 MNHEY and CDR2 SMNVEV (reference sequence). This CDR3 is 13 amino acids long. V was pared by 6 bases and J by 4 bases, with 10 bases between. CDR3 in amino acids: CASSITVNQPQHF. CDR3 nucleotide sequence: TGTGCCAGCAGCATTACAGTTAATCAGCCCCAGCATTTT.

This clonotype showed up just a few times. V is TRBV7-3 and J is TRBJ2-1; a possible D gene is TRBD2 (6 bases). Per germline, CDR1 SGHTA and CDR2 FQGTGA. The CDR3 is 15 residues long. Between the trimmed V and J ends, which lost 7 bases and 10 bases, there was a span of 23 bases. CDR3 region: CASTRSGTGSREQFF. DNA of the CDR3: TGTGCCAGCACCAGGTCGGGGACTGGCTCACGGGAGCAGTTCTTC.

This clonotype was seen many times. The chain links TRBV29-1 to TRBJ2-7, with D perhaps TRBD2 (6 bases). This CDR3 comprises 13 residues. Germline-derived CDR1 and CDR2 are SQVTM and ANQGSEA. Between the trimmed V and J ends, which lost 2 bases and 2 bases, there was a span of 10 bases. CDR3 DNA sequence: TGCAGCGTTGAAATACCGGGGGCCTACGAGCAGTACTTC. Translated, it gives CSVEIPGAYEQYF.

This clonotype was observed at least ten times. This chain uses TRBV7-3 with TRBJ2-5, with 11 bases fitting TRBD1. J was trimmed by 7 bases and V by 5 bases; bases with no gene match: 6. The CDR3 runs 14 residues. Germline values: CDR1 SGHTA, CDR2 FQGTGA. The DNA of the CDR3 is TGTGCCAGCAGCCCTGGACAGGGGGCCCGGACCCAGTACTTC. It yields the protein CASSPGQGARTQYF.

This clonotype was counted ten times or more. The chain carries TRBV4-2 and TRBJ2-7; 13 nucleotides align to TRBD2. J lost 0 bases, V lost 3 bases, and 14 bases had no gene match. This CDR3 spans 20 amino acids. Germline loops: CDR1 LGHNA, CDR2 YNFKEQ. This CDR3 reads CASSQYPGLAGRQHSYEQYF. The CDR3 DNA reads as TGTGCCAGCAGCCAGTACCCGGGACTAGCGGGGCGGCAGCACTCCTACGAGCAGTACTTC.

This clonotype was counted only a few times. This rearrangement joins TRBV5-1 to TRBJ2-7; the D gene is possibly TRBD2 (6 bases). Between the trimmed V and J ends, which lost 1 base and 8 bases, there was a span of 13 bases. In germline, CDR1 is SGHRS, CDR2 YFSETQ. CDR3 length equals 13 residues. Here the CDR3 reads CASSLRGGEQQYF. CDR3 coding DNA: TGCGCCAGCAGCTTGAGAGGCGGGGAACAGCAGTACTTC.

The chain carries TRBV20-1 and TRBJ2-7; the D gene is possibly TRBD2 (6 bases). The CDR3 is 14 amino acids. Germline V lookup: CDR1 DFQATT, CDR2 SNEGSKA (reference sequence). The V end was cut by 6 bases, the J end by 7 bases, with 22 bases between. This CDR3 is CSAQPPGLPGEQYF. For the CDR3, the DNA is TGCAGTGCCCAACCTCCAGGACTACCTGGAGAGCAGTACTTC.

This clonotype was found a few times. The chain has TRBV2 and TRBJ1-1; D gene unclear. V gave up 5 bases and J gave up 6 bases, with 10 bases separating them. Germline assignment: CDR1 SNHLY and CDR2 FYNNEI. The CDR3 has 12 amino acids. CDR3 sequence reads: CASSRGGAEAFF. CDR3 bases: TGTGCCAGCAGTCGGGGTGGGGCTGAAGCTTTCTTT.